The rows below give T cell receptor beta chains drawn from one sample of a study of T cell responses to AZD1222 COVID-19 vaccine. The table came from immunoSEQ multiplex PCR; TCRdb's copy has only in-frame clones and leaves some out. The sample carries about 140,000 clones, approximately 93% recorded once. Material: peripheral blood, obtained after recovery from COVID-19. The receptors derive from an adult who had recovered from COVID-19. The CDR3 runs from the conserved cysteine through the conserved F or W. Each record gives: clone size, V gene, D gene, J gene, CDR3 DNA, CDR3 protein. D genes are given only for firm matches. Clone size is not always given. Where it is, it says once, few, many or a class for expanded clones.

>.|TRBV10-1|.|TRBJ2-7
TGCGCCAGCAGTGACGTGTTATCCCCCTACGAGCAGTACTTC
CASSDVLSPYEQYF
>.|TRBV6-5|.|TRBJ1-5
TGTGCCAGCAGAGACCAGGGTTTTAGCAATCAGCCCCAGCATTTT
CASRDQGFSNQPQHF
>.|TRBV19|TRBD1|TRBJ1-6
TGTGCCAGTAGTATAGACTCTCGACAGGGAGTGAATTCACCCCTCCACTTT
CASSIDSRQGVNSPLHF
>.|TRBV7-8|.|TRBJ1-3
TGTGCCAGCAGCTTAGGAGGGGGTGGAAACACCATATATTTT
CASSLGGGGNTIYF
>.|TRBV6-4|.|TRBJ2-7
TGTGCCAGCAGTGCTACCTACGAGCAGTACTTC
CASSATYEQYF
>.|TRBV5-6|TRBD2|TRBJ2-7
TGTGCCAGCAGCTTGGGCATTGCTAGCGGGAGTTACGAGCAGTACTTC
CASSLGIASGSYEQYF
>once|TRBV3-1/TRBV3-2|TRBD2|TRBJ2-3
TGTGCCAGCAGCCAAGAACAGCGGGAGGGCCTATCCCATACGCAGTATTTT
CASSQEQREGLSHTQYF
>.|TRBV4-2|.|TRBJ2-4
TGTGCCAGCAGCCAAAGGACAGTTCTTCCTCGTGGGTACGCCAAAAACATTCAGTACTTC
CASSQRTVLPRGYAKNIQYF
>once|TRBV27|TRBD1|TRBJ2-5
TGTGCCAGCAGTGCCTACAGGGGCCAAGAGACCCAGTACTTC
CASSAYRGQETQYF
>.|TRBV28|.|TRBJ2-3
TGTGCCAGCAGCTCCGACGACTATTCAGATACGCAGTATTTT
CASSSDDYSDTQYF